Shown below are 2 T cell receptor beta chains from a single sample sequenced in a study of T-cell memory formation after mild COVID-19. TCRdb re-analysed the 5' RACE reads in MiXCR, keeping a single row per CDR3 protein. This sample has approximately 240,000 distinct CDR3 sequences; 15% to 20% occur once, and the top ten carry approximately 3.5%. Sequencing used PBMCs or a T cell subset sorted from them (not recorded which). Source of these receptors: a man between 18 and 29 years old who had mild COVID-19 (a few samples of this study predate the infection). Cell type and time point are not known.

The chain links TRBV28 to TRBJ1-2; the D gene is possibly TRBD1 (5 bases). Germline V gene data show CDR1 as MDHEN and CDR2 as SYDVKM. V was clipped by 3 bases and J by 5 bases, with 7 bases between them. The CDR3 loop spans 12 amino acids. The CDR3: CASSLRQYGYTF. For the CDR3, the DNA is TGTGCCAGCAGTTTGAGACAGTATGGCTACACCTTC.

This clonotype has at least ten counts. The chain combines TRBV5-1 with TRBJ2-1, with a tentative D call TRBD2 (7 bases). Germline V lookup: CDR1 SGHRS, CDR2 YFSETQ. V was trimmed by 0 bases and J by 6 bases, leaving 16 bases between them. The CDR3 extends over 16 amino acids. The CDR3, as DNA: TGCGCCAGCAGCTTGGTTGGAGGGGGGGCGCCCAATGAGCAGTTCTTC. Protein: CASSLVGGGAPNEQFF.